Each of the 3 T cell receptor beta chains below was sequenced from the same sample in a study of control samples from healthy donors and cancer patients. Profiled with immunoSEQ multiplex PCR; TCRdb holds only in-frame clones, not every one. The sample consists of 13,000 to 15,000 clones, 60% to 80% of them appearing once. Sequencing input: formalin-fixed, paraffin-embedded tissue. Every receptor here comes from a female donor with lung cancer.

This clone was counted a few times. The rearrangement uses TRBV29-1 and TRBJ2-1; 7 bases fit TRBD1. The V and J ends lost 4 bases and 9 bases, in that order; junction bases with no gene match: 6. Per germline, CDR1 SQVTM and CDR2 ANQGSEA. The CDR3 is 12 residues long. CDR3 DNA sequence: TGCAGCGTTGCCAGGGGGATATCTGAGCAGTTCTTC. Translating it yields CSVARGISEQFF.

This chain uses TRBV6-5 with TRBJ2-5; TRBD2 aligns across 9 bases. The germline V gene has CDR1 MNHEY and CDR2 SVGAGI. J gave up 5 bases and V 6 bases, and 7 bases lay outside the gene matches. The CDR3 has 14 residues. The CDR3, as DNA: TGTGCCAGCAGAGCGGGGGGACTGGGGGAGACCCAGTACTTC. Protein: CASRAGGLGETQYF.

The genes are TRBV6-1 and TRBJ1-2; D is undetermined. The CDR3 is 11 residues long. V gave up 2 bases and J gave up 7 bases, with 5 bases separating them. CDR1 MNHNS and CDR2 SASEGT come from the germline V gene. The CDR3 is CASSELGGYTF. As DNA, the CDR3 is TGTGCCAGCAGTGAATTGGGTGGCTACACCTTC.